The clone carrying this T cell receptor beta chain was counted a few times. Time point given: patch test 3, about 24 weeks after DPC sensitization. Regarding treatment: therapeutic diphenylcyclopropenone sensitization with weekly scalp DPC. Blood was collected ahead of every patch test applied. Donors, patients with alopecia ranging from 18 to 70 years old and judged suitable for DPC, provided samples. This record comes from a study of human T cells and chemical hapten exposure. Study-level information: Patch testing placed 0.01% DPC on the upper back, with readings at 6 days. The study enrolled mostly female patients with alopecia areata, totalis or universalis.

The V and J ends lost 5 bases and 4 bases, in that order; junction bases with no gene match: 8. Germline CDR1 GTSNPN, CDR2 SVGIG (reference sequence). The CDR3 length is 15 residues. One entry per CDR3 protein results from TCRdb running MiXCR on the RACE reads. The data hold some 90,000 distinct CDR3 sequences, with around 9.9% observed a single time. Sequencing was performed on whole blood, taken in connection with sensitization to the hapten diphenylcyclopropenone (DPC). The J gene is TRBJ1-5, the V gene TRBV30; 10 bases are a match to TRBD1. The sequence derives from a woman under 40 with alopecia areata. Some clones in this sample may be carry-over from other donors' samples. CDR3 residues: CAWGGGTGVNQPQHF. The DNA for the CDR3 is TGTGCCTGGGGCGGCGGGACAGGGGTTAATCAGCCCCAGCATTTT.